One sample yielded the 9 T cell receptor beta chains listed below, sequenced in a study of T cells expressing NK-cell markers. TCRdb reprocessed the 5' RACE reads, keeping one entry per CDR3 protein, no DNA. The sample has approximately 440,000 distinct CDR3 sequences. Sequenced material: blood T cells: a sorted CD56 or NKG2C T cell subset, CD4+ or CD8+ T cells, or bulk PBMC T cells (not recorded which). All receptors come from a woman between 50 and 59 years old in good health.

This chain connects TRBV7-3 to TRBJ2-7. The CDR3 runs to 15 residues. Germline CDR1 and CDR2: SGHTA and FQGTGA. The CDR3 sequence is CASSFLASTSYEQYF.

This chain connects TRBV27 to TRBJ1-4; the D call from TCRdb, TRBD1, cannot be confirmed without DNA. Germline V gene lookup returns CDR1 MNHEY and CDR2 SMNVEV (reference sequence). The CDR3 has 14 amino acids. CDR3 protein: CASRGTGRNEKLFF.

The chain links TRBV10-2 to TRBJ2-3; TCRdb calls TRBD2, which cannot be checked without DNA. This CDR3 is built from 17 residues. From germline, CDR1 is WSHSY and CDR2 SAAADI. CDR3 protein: CASSELAGGKRTDTQYF.

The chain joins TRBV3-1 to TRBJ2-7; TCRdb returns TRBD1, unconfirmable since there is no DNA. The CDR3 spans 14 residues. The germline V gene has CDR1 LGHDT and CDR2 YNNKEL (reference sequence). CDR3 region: CASSPGQLPYEQYF.

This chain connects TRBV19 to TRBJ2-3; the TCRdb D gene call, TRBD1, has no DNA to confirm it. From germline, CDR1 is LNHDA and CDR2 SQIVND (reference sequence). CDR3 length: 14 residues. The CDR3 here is CASSRQGHTDTQYF.

CDR3: CASSNRQGEQETQYF. The rearrangement joins TRBV12-3 or TRBV12-4 to TRBJ2-5; TCRdb outputs TRBD1, but without DNA this stays unchecked. This CDR3 is built from 15 residues.

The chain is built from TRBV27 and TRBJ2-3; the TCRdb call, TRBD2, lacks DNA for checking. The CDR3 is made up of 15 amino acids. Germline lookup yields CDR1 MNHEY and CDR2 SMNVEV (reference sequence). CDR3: CASSLQRVESDTQYF.

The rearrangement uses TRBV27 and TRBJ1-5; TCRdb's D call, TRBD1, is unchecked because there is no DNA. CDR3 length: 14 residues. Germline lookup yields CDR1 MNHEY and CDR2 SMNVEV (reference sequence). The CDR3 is CASRSGTFSQPQHF.

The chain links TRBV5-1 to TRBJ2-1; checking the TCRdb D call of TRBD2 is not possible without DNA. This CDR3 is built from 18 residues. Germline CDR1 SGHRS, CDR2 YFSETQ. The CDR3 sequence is CASMGGTSGRRGYNEQFF.